This TCR beta chain was captured in a study of post-analysis software for immune sequencing data. Study information: Disease courses included relapsing-remitting, secondary progressive and progressive-relapsing multiple sclerosis.

Germline V CDR1 and CDR2: SEHNR, FQNEAQ (reference sequence). V lost 3 bases to trimming and J lost 0 bases, with 12 bases between them. The length of the CDR3 is 15 residues. Note on this clonotype: Antigen unknown.

Findings and limits, study-wide: For normalized Chao1 diversity, multiple sclerosis patients scored significantly lower than controls did. Roughly 5 TRBV segments, including TRBV5-6, TRBV5-1 and TRBV20-1, were more frequent in patients than controls. With F measure, samples from one preparation batch clustered together strongly.

Prepared libraries of TCR beta cDNA carried unique molecular identifiers. Input populations of about 0.85 to 11 million T cells gave rise to around 500,000 cDNA molecules. One entry per CDR3 protein results from TCRdb running MiXCR on the PCR reads. The sample carries about 540,000 distinct CDR3 sequences, around a third recorded once. Sequencing used blood. The rearrangement uses TRBV7-9 and TRBJ2-7, with D possibly TRBD2 on 5 matching bases. The origin of this receptor is a girl aged 2-17 years with multiple sclerosis. CDR3 bases: TGTGCCAGCAGCTTTAGGCGGGTACCCTCCTACGAGCAGTACTTC. This gives the protein CASSFRRVPSYEQYF.